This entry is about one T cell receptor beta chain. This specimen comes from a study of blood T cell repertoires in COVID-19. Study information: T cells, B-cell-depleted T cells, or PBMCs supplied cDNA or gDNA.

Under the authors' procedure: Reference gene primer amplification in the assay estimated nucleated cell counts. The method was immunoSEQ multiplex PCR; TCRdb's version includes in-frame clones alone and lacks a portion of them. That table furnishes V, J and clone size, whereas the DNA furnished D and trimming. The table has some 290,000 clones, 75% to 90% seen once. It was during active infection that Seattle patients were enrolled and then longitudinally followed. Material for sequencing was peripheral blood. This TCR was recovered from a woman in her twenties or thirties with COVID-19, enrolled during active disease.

CDR3 loop: CASSLTGVVVNEQFF. CDR3 sequence (DNA): TGTGCCAGCAGCTTGACAGGAGTTGTTGTCAATGAGCAGTTCTTC. J is TRBJ2-1 and V is TRBV7-9, with D perhaps matching TRBD1 (6 bases). V shed 3 bases and J shed 6 bases, with 15 bases lying between them. CDR1 SEHNR and CDR2 FQNEAQ come from the germline V gene (reference sequence). The CDR3 is 15 amino acids.